The rows below give T cell receptor beta chains drawn from one sample of a study of molecular identifiers for immune sequencing clone quantification. MiXCR, run by TCRdb on the PCR reads, gives a single entry per CDR3 protein. This sample yields approximately 680,000 distinct CDR3 sequences, of which approximately 24% are seen a single time; 0.75% to 0.8% belongs to the top ten. The material sequenced was naive CD8+ T cells from blood, with Jurkat cell RNA spiked in. The receptors derive from a human donor in good health. Some libraries in this study had Jurkat cell RNA spiked in. Each CDR3 is given with its conserved first and last residue. The D gene is left open where the match is weak. Not every row has a clone size; where given, it reads once, few, many or a size class.

j_call v_call clone_size d_call cdr3_nt cdr3_aa
TRBJ1-4 TRBV7-9 few NA TGTGCCAGCAGCTTCACCGATGAAAAACTGTTTTTT CASSFTDEKLFF
TRBJ1-5 TRBV6-5 many TRBD1 TGTGCCAGCAAACCCTGGACAGGGACGGAGCCCCAGCATTTT CASKPWTGTEPQHF
TRBJ2-7 TRBV6-1 many NA TGTGCCAGCAGTGATCGGGGGCCCTACGAGCAGTACTTC CASSDRGPYEQYF
TRBJ2-2 TRBV19 NA TRBD2 TGTGCCAGTAGTATAACCCCGGGACTAGCGGGGGATGAGACCGGGGAGCTGTTTTTT CASSITPGLAGDETGELFF
TRBJ2-7 TRBV4-3 NA TRBD1 TGCGCCAGCAGCCAAGACCGGGACAGGGACTACGAGCAGTACTTC CASSQDRDRDYEQYF
TRBJ2-7 TRBV7-9 NA NA TGTGCCAGCAGCCCTCCGGGCCCAGCCTACGAGCAGTACTTC CASSPPGPAYEQYF
TRBJ2-3 TRBV6-5 many NA TGTGCCAGCAGTTCCGGGAAGGGGTCACTCCTCGATACGCAGTATTTT CASSSGKGSLLDTQYF
TRBJ2-1 TRBV4-1 NA TRBD2 TGCGCCAGCAGCCAAGTCCAAGCGGGGGCGTCATGGGAGCAGTTCTTC CASSQVQAGASWEQFF
TRBJ2-5 TRBV24-1 NA TRBD1 TGTGCCCCCAGTGATCAGGGACAGGGGCGCCAAGAGACCCAGTACTTC CAPSDQGQGRQETQYF
TRBJ1-1 TRBV6-1 few NA TGTGCCAGCAGTTTCCCTGAAGCTTTCTTT CASSFPEAFF
TRBJ2-7 TRBV18 few NA TGTGCCAGCTCACCAGGTGGGACGCAAGCCTACGAGCAGTACTTC CASSPGGTQAYEQYF
TRBJ2-2 TRBV30 many NA TGTGCCTGTAGTGGGAGCACAGGGAACACCGGGGAGCTGTTTTTT CACSGSTGNTGELFF
TRBJ1-5 TRBV19 once NA TGTGCCAATAGTATATCCGAATATAGCAATCAGCCCCAGCATTTT CANSISEYSNQPQHF
TRBJ1-1 TRBV7-9 many NA TGTGCCAGCAGCTTAGGTGTGGGGCTGAGGACTGAAGCTTTCTTT CASSLGVGLRTEAFF
TRBJ1-4 TRBV20-1 many TRBD1 TGCAGTGCTCCAGGGGGCACTAATGAAAAACTGTTTTTT CSAPGGTNEKLFF
TRBJ1-2 TRBV6-5 NA TRBD1 TGTGCCAGCAGAAAGCCCGGGACAGAATACCCGGGGGGCTACACCTTC CASRKPGTEYPGGYTF